The following is a TCR beta chain sequence with its context. The germline V gene encodes CDR1 SQVTM and CDR2 ANQGSEA. CDR3 length: 11 residues. V dropped 5 bases and J dropped 5 bases, with 9 bases sitting between them. Primers used in a second PCR of roughly 6 to 12 cycles were a sample-barcoded 5' primer and a J-beta primer mix. MiXCR, run by TCRdb on the 5' RACE reads, gives a single entry per CDR3 protein. The repertoire includes hundreds of thousands of distinct CDR3 sequences, roughly 20% of them detected once, and 3.5% to 4% sits in the top ten. The sample is drawn from a study of blood T cells in healthy people across ages.

Sample: blood. The J gene is TRBJ1-1, the V gene TRBV29-1; D unclear. This receptor was identified in a man aged 65 to 79 in good health. The CDR3 region is CSVPGRTEAFF. In DNA form, the CDR3 reads TGCAGCGTTCCAGGAAGGACTGAAGCTTTCTTT.